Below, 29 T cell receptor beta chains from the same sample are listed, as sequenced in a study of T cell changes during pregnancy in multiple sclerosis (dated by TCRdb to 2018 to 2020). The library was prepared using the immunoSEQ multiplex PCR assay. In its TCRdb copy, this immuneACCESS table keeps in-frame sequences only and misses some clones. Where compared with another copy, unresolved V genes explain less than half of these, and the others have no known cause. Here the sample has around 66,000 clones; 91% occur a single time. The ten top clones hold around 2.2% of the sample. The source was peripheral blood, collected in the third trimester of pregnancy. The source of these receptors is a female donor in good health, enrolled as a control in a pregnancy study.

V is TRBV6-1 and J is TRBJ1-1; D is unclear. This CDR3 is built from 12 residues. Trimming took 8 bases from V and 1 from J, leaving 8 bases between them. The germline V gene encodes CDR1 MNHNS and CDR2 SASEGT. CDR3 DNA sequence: TGTGCCAGCGGTCCCGGGAACACTGAAGCTTTCTTT. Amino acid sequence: CASGPGNTEAFF.

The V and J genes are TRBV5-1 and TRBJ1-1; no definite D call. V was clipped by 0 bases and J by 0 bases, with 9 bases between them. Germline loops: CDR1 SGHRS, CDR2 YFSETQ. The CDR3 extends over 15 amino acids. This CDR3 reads CASSLDQTLNTEAFF. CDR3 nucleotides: TGCGCCAGCAGCTTGGATCAGACATTGAACACTGAAGCTTTCTTT.

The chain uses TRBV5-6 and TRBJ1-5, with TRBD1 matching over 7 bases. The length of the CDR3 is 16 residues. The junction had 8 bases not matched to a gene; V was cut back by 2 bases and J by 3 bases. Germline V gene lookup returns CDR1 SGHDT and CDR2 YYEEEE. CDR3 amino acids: CASSFGTATTNQPQHF. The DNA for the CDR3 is TGTGCCAGCAGCTTCGGGACAGCTACAACCAATCAGCCCCAGCATTTT.

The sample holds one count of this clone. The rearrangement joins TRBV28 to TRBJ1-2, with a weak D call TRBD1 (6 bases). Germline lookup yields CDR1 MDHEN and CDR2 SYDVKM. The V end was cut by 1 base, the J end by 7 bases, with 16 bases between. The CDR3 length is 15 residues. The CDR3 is CASSLSWGRLGGYTF. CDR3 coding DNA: TGTGCCAGCAGTTTATCATGGGGGCGCTTGGGTGGCTACACCTTC.

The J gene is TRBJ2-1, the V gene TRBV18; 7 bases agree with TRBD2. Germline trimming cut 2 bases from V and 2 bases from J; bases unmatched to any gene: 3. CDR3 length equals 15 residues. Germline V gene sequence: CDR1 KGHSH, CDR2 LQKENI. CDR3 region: CASSPGTSAYNEQFF. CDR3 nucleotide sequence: TGTGCCAGCTCACCAGGCACTAGCGCCTACAATGAGCAGTTCTTC. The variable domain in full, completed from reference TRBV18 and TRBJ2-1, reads NAGVMQNPRHLVRRRGQEARLRCSPMKGHSHVYWYRQLPEEGLKFMVYLQKENIIDESGMPKERFSAEFPKEGPSILRIQQVVRGDSAAYFCASSPGTSAYNEQFFGPGTRLTVL.

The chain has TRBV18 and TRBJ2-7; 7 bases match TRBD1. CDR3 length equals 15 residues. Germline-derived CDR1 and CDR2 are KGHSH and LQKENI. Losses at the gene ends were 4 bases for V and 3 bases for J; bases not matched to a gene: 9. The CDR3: CASSRDGTGVYEQYF. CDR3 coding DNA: TGTGCCAGCTCACGAGACGGAACAGGGGTCTACGAGCAGTACTTC.

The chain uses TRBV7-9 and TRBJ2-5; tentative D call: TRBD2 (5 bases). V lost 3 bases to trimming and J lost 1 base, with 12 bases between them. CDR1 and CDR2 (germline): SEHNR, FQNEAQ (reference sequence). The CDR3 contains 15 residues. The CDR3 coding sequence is TGTGCCAGCAGCTTCCTTTCGGGAACCCAAGAGACCCAGTACTTC. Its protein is CASSFLSGTQETQYF.

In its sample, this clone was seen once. The CDR3 is CASTTDRTQSEAFF. The CDR3 DNA reads as TGTGCCAGTACCACGGACAGGACCCAATCTGAAGCTTTCTTT. V usage is TRBV19 and J usage is TRBJ1-1, with 7 bases aligning to TRBD1. The CDR3 runs 14 residues. V was pared by 7 bases and J by 6 bases, with 11 bases of the junction left unmatched. Germline-derived CDR1 and CDR2 are LNHDA and SQIVND (reference sequence).

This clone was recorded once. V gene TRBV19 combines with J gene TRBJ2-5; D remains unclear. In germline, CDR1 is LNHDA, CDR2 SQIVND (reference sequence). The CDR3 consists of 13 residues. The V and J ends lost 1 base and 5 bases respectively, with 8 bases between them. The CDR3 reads CASSIVPRETQYF. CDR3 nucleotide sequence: TGTGCCAGTAGTATAGTTCCGCGGGAGACCCAGTACTTC.

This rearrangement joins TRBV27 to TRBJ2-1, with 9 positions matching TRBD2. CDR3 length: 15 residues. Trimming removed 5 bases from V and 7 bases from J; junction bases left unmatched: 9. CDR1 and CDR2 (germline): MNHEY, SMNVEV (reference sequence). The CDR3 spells CASSTPAGLANEQFF. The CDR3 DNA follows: TGTGCCAGCAGTACCCCCGCGGGACTAGCAAATGAGCAGTTCTTC.

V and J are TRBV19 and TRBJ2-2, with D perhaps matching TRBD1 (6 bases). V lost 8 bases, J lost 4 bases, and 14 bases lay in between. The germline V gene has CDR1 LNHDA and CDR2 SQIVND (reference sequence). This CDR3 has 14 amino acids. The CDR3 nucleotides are TGTGCCAGTGGGGCGACAGGTCCCACCGGGGAGCTGTTTTTT. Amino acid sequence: CASGATGPTGELFF.

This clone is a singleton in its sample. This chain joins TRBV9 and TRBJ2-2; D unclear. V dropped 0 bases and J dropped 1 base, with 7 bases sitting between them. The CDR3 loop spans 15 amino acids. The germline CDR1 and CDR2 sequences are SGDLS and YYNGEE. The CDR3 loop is CASSVVARNTGELFF. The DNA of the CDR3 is TGTGCCAGCAGCGTAGTGGCTAGGAACACCGGGGAGCTGTTTTTT.

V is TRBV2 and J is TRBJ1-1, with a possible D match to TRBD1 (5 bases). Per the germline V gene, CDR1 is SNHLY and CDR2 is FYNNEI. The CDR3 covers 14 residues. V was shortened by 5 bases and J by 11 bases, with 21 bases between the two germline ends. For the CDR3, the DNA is TGTGCCAGCAGTCCCCCCCTGACAGTTTGGTTCGCTTTCTTT. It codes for CASSPPLTVWFAFF.

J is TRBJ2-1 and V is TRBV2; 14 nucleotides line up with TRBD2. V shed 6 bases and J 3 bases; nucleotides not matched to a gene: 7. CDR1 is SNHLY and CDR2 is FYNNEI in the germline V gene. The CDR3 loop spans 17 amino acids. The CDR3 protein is CASSYSGLAGVYNEQFF. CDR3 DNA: TGTGCCAGCAGCTATTCGGGACTAGCGGGAGTCTACAATGAGCAGTTCTTC.

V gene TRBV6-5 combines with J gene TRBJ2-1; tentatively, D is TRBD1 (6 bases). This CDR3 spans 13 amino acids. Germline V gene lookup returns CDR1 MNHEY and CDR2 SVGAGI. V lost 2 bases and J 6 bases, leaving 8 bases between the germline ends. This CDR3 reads CASSYPRGNEQFF. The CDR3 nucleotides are TGTGCCAGCAGTTACCCCAGGGGCAATGAGCAGTTCTTC.

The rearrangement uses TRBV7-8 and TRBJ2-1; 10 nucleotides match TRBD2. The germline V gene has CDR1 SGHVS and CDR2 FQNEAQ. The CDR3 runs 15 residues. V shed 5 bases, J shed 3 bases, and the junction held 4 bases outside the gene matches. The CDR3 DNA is TGTGCCAGCAGCACTCCTAGCGGGGGCTACAATGAGCAGTTCTTC. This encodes CASSTPSGGYNEQFF.

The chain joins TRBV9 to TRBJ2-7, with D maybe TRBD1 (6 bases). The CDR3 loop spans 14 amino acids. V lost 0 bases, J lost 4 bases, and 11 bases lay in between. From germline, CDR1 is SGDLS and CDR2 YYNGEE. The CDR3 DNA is TGTGCCAGCAGCGTAGCAGGGGTCGGGTACGAGCAGTACTTC. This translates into CASSVAGVGYEQYF.

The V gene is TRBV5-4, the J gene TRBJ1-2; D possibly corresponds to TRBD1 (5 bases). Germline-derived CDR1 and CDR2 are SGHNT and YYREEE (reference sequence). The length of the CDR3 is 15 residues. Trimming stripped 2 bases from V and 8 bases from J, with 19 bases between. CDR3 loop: CASSLTLPGREGYTF. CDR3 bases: TGTGCCAGCAGCTTAACTTTACCAGGGAGGGAAGGCTACACCTTC. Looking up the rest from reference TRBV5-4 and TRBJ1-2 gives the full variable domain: ETGVTQSPTHLIKTRGQQVTLRCSSQSGHNTVSWYQQALGQGPQFIFQYYREEENGRGNFPPRFSGLQFPNYSSELNVNALELDDSALYLCASSLTLPGREGYTFGSGTRLTVV.

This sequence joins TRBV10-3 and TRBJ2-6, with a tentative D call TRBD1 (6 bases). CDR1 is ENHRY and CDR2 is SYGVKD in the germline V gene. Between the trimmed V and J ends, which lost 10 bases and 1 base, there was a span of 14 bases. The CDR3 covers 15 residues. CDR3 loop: CATSGQLSGANVLTF. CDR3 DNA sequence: TGTGCCACCTCCGGACAGTTATCTGGGGCCAACGTCCTGACTTTC.

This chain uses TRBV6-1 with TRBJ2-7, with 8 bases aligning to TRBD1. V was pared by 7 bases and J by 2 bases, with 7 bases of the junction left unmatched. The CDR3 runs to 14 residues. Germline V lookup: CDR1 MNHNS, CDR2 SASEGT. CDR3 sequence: CASKSGQETYEQYF. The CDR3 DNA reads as TGTGCCAGCAAATCGGGACAGGAGACCTACGAGCAGTACTTC.

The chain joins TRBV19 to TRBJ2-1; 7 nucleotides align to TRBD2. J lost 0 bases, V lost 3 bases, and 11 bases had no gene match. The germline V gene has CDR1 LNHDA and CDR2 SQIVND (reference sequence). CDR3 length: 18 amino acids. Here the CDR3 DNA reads TGTGCCAGTAGTATGAACTTGGGAGGGGTAGGCTCCTACAATGAGCAGTTCTTC. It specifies CASSMNLGGVGSYNEQFF.

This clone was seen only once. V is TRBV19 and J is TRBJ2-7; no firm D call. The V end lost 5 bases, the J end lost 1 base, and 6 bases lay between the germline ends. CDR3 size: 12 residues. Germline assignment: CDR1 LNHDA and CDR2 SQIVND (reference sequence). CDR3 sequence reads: CASSPTSYEQYF. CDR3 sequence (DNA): TGTGCCAGTAGTCCCACATCCTACGAGCAGTACTTC. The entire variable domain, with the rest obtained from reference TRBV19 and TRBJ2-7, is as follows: DGGITQSPKYLFRKEGQNVTLSCEQNLNHDAMYWYRQDPGQGLRLIYYSQIVNDFQKGDIAEGYSVSREKKESFPLTVTSAQKNPTAFYLCASSPTSYEQYFGPGTRLTVT.

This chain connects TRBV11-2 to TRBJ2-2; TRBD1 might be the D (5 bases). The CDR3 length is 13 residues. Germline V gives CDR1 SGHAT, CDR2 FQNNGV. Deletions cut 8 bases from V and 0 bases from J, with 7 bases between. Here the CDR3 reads CASEDTNTGELFF. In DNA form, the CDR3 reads TGTGCCAGCGAGGACACGAACACCGGGGAGCTGTTTTTT.

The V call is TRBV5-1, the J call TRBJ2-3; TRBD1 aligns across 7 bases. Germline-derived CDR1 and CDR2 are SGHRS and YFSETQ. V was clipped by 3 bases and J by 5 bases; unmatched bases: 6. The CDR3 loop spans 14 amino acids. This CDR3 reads CASSYGQAEDTQYF. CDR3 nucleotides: TGCGCCAGCAGCTACGGACAGGCTGAAGATACGCAGTATTTT.

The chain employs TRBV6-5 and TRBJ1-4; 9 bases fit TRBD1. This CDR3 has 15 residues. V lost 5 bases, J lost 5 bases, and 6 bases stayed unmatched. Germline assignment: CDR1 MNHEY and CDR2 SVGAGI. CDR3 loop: CASSPGTGRNEKLFF. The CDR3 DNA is TGTGCCAGCAGTCCGGGGACAGGGAGAAATGAAAAACTGTTTTTT.

CDR3 sequence: CASSPPTGPGNTIYF. The CDR3 DNA is TGTGCCAGCTCACCACCGACAGGGCCAGGAAACACCATATATTTT. The chain recombines TRBV18 with TRBJ1-3; 7 positions match TRBD1. V shed 0 bases, J shed 4 bases, and the junction held 3 bases outside the gene matches. The length of the CDR3 is 15 residues. Germline V lookup: CDR1 KGHSH, CDR2 LQKENI.

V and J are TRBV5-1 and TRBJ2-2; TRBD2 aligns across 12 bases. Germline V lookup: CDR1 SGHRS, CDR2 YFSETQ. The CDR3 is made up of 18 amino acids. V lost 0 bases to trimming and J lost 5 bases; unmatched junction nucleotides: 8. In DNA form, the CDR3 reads TGCGCCAGCAGCTTGGGGTTAACTAGCGGGAGGTCGACCGGGGAGCTGTTTTTT. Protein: CASSLGLTSGRSTGELFF.

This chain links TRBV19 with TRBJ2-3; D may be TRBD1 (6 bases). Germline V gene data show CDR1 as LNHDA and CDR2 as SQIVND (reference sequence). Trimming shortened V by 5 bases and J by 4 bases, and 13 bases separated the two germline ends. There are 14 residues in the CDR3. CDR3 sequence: CASSPGDMPDTQYF. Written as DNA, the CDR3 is TGTGCCAGTAGTCCCGGGGACATGCCAGATACGCAGTATTTT.

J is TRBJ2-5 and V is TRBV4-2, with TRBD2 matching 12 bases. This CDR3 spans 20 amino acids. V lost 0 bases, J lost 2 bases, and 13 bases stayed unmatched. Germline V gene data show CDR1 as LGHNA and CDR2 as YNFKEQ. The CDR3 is CASSQDRGPLAGGKQETQYF. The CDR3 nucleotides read TGTGCCAGCAGCCAAGACCGCGGCCCTCTAGCGGGAGGGAAACAAGAGACCCAGTACTTC.